The entry below gives a single T cell receptor (beta chain) sequence along with its context. Its target is unknown. Those who donated were healthy HIV-negative adults, with no recent acute infections or vaccinations reported. Trimming cost V 5 bases and J 2 bases, with 19 bases left between them. The V gene's germline CDR1 is SGHRS and CDR2 YFSETQ. The CDR3 is 17 amino acids. The sample is drawn from a study of shared clonotypes between healthy human individuals. Study results and caveats: Clonotypes shared by all four donors outscored non-shared clonotypes in generation probability. Roughly 5% of naive CD4 clonotypes were shared across a handful of donors.

The protocol was immunoSEQ multiplex PCR, while the TCRdb copy is restricted to in-frame clones and leaves out a portion. The data show approximately 2.3 million clones, more than 85% seen once. The chain joins TRBV5-1 to TRBJ2-2, with D unresolved. This clonotype was obtained from a man aged 18 to 35 in good health. Some clones in this sample may be carry-over from other donors' samples. The sample comprised naive CD4+ T cells from PBMCs. Subset given: CD45RA+ positively selected. Written as DNA, the CDR3 is TGCGCCAGCAGACCCGTTTGGGCTGGCAGAAACACCGGGGAGCTGTTTTTT. Its translation is CASRPVWAGRNTGELFF.